This TCR beta chain was found in a study of spatial heterogeneity in lung cancer. Looking at the study overall: From matched bulk RNA-seq came a T cell module score, which showed a strong correlation with TCR transcript counts in tumor regions. General study results and limits: Estimated coverage of tumor T cells was approximately 7% for alpha and 11% to 15% for beta chains. Expanded alpha and beta TCR counts within tumors tracked tumor mutation counts.

This clonotype came up many times. Its cognate antigen is unknown. This sample's time point: sample taken at primary tumor resection. From tumor, nontumor lung or frozen PBMC, whole RNA was taken unsorted for sequencing. Carried by each TCR cDNA molecule was a unique molecular identifier. TCRdb re-analysed the 5' RACE reads in MiXCR, keeping a single row per CDR3 protein. The table shows 8,000 or so distinct CDR3 sequences, with roughly 7% occurring only once. Trimming took off 1 base at V and 7 bases at J, with 13 bases between the two ends. The CDR3 loop spans 14 amino acids. CDR1 is DFQATT and CDR2 is SNEGSKA in the germline V gene (reference sequence).

The sequence derives from a male donor with early-stage non-small cell lung cancer. The source material was lung tumor tissue, sampled at surgery. The chain links TRBV20-1 to TRBJ2-2; tentative D call: TRBD2 (6 bases). DNA for the CDR3: TGCAGTGCTAGAGGGTCAGGCGGGGACGGGGAGCTGTTTTTT. Protein sequence: CSARGSGGDGELFF.